This TCR beta chain emerged from a study of shared clonotypes between healthy human individuals. V lost 0 bases and J lost 5, with 14 bases in between. Germline CDR1 is SGHDN and CDR2 is FVKESK. This CDR3 comprises 16 residues. Only CD45RO-negative cells positively selected for CCR7 counted as naive CD8 cells, so terminally differentiated effector memory CD45RA+ cells were excluded. TCRdb's table, derived via immunoSEQ multiplex PCR, lists solely in-frame clones and lacks some. This repertoire shows 760,000 or so clones, around 96% found once; its top ten account for less than 0.25%. The chain employs TRBV14 and TRBJ2-1; D tentatively reads TRBD1 or TRBD2 (5 bases each). The sample comprised naive CD8+ T cells sorted from blood. The receptor was derived from a young man in good health. CDR3 in amino acids: CASSQEGTVVNNEQFF. The CDR3 DNA is TGTGCCAGCAGCCAAGAGGGGACGGTCGTTAACAATGAGCAGTTCTTC.